Listed here is a single T cell receptor beta chain. No antigen is known for it. Using a J-beta primer mix together with a sample-barcoded 5' primer, a second PCR was run for about 6 to 11 cycles. MiXCR, applied by TCRdb to the 5' RACE reads, yields one record per CDR3 protein. The data show almost 800,000 distinct CDR3 sequences, nearly 60% seen once. The sample belongs to a study of blood T cells in healthy people across ages. The CDR3 has 15 amino acids. The germline V gene encodes CDR1 MNHNS and CDR2 SASEGT. V was clipped by 0 bases and J by 2 bases, with 11 bases between them. Findings of the study overall: Not knowing donor CMV status may have confounded expanded clonotype changes.

Sample: blood. The receptor comes from a man aged 25 to 40 in good health. The V and J genes are TRBV6-1 and TRBJ2-7; D not certain. Written as DNA, the CDR3 is TGTGCCAGCAGTGAAGCGCCTTCCAACGCCTACGAGCAGTACTTC. It specifies CASSEAPSNAYEQYF.